A single sample gave rise to the 3 T cell receptor beta chains below, sequenced in a study of T cell repertoires in cytomegalovirus infection. TCRdb used MiXCR to reprocess the reads, holding one entry per CDR3 protein. The data hold fewer than 850,000 distinct CDR3 sequences, with about 27% observed a single time. No antigens are known for them. The sequenced sample was cultured CD8+ T cells from PBMCs, obtained from culture after CMV antigen stimulation. Receptor source: a human donor in good health (CMV status not recorded). Some clones in this sample may be carry-over from other donors' samples.

This sequence joins TRBV6-1 and TRBJ1-1; D is uncertain. V lost 2 bases and J 14 bases, leaving 27 bases between the germline ends. This CDR3 region has 16 residues. Germline-derived CDR1 and CDR2 are MNHNS and SASEGT. In DNA form, the CDR3 reads TGTGCCAGCAGTGAATTCTTCGCGATGGGCCCTATTGAATTCTTCTTT. As protein: CASSEFFAMGPIEFFF.

This clonotype was counted a few times. This sequence joins TRBV7-6 and TRBJ2-7; D may correspond to TRBD1 or TRBD2 (5 bases each). The V and J ends lost 3 bases and 2 bases respectively, with 14 bases between them. Germline CDR1 and CDR2: SGHVS and FNYEAQ. CDR3 length equals 15 residues. The chain's CDR3 is CASSFDRGATYEQYF. As DNA, the CDR3 is TGTGCCAGCAGCTTTGATAGAGGGGCTACCTACGAGCAGTACTTC. The variable domain in full, completed from reference TRBV7-6 and TRBJ2-7, reads GAGVSQSPRYKVTKRGQDVALRCDPISGHVSLYWYRQALGQGPEFLTYFNYEAQQDKSGLPNDRFSAERPEGSISTLTIQRTEQRDSAMYRCASSFDRGATYEQYFGPGTRLTVT.

The J gene is TRBJ2-5, the V gene TRBV5-6; a possible D gene is TRBD2 (7 bases). The CDR3 consists of 13 residues. Looked up from germline, CDR1 is SGHDT and CDR2 is YYEEEE. Trimming cost V 4 bases and J 9 bases, with 16 bases left between them. CDR3 coding DNA: TGTGCCAGCAGCCGGGGGGCTTTCGGGGCCCAGTACTTC. This translates into CASSRGAFGAQYF.